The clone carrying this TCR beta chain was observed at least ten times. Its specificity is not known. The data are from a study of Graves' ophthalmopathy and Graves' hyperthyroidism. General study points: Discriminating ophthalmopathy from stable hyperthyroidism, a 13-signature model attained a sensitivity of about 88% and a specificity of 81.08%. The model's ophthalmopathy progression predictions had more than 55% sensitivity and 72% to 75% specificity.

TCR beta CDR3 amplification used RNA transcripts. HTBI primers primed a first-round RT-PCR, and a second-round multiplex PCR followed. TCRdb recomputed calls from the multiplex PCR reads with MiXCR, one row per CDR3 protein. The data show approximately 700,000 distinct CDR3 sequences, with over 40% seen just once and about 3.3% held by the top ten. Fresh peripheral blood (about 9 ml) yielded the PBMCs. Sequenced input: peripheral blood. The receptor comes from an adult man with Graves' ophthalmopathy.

The CDR3 nucleotides are TGTGCCAGCAGCCAAGTAGTGCAGGGGTACACCGGGGAGCTGTTTTTT. This sequence encodes CASSQVVQGYTGELFF. The chain carries TRBV7-2 and TRBJ2-2, with a possible D match to TRBD1 (6 bases). The CDR3 runs 16 residues. V was clipped by 5 bases and J by 3 bases, with 16 bases between them. CDR1 SGHTA and CDR2 FQGNSA come from the germline V gene. Full variable domain (remainder filled in from reference TRBV7-2 and TRBJ2-2): GAGVSQSPSNKVTEKGKDVELRCDPISGHTALYWYRQSLGQGLEFLIYFQGNSAPDKSGLPSDRFSAERTGGSVSTLTIQRTQQEDSAVYLCASSQVVQGYTGELFFGEGSRLTVL.